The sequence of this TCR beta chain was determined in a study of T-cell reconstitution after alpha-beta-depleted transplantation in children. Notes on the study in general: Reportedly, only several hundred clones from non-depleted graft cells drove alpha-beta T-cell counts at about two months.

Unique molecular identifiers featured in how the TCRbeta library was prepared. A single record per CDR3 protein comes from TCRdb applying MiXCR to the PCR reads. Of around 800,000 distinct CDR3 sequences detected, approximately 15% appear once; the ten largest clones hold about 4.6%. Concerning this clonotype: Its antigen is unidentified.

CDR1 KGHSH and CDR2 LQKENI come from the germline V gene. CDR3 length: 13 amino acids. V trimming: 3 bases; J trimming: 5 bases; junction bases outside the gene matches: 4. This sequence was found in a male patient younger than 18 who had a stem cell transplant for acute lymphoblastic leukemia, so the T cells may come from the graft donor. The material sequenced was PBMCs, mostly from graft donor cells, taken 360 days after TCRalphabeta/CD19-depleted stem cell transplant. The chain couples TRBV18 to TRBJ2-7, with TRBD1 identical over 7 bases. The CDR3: CASSPTGVNEQYF. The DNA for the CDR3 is TGTGCCAGCTCACCTACAGGGGTCAACGAGCAGTACTTC. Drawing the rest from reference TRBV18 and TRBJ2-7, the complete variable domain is NAGVMQNPRHLVRRRGQEARLRCSPMKGHSHVYWYRQLPEEGLKFMVYLQKENIIDESGMPKERFSAEFPKEGPSILRIQQVVRGDSAAYFCASSPTGVNEQYFGPGTRLTVT.